This entry describes one TCR beta chain. What it binds is not known. The data were taken from a study of cytomegalovirus exposure and HLA in healthy donors. The CDR3 is 15 residues long. Trimming cost V 2 bases and J 6 bases, with 17 bases left between them. Germline V CDR1 and CDR2: GTSNPN, SVGIG (reference sequence). Study conclusions and caveats: Generally TCR sequences proved uncommon, though certain public TCRs appeared in numerous donors. The study labeled 164 TCR beta chains cytomegalovirus-associated. As confirmed in vitro, a few CMV-associated chains were specific for CMV antigens.

Profiled with immunoSEQ multiplex PCR; TCRdb holds only in-frame clones, not every one. The data show roughly 70,000 clones, 96% seen once. The clonotype was recovered from a woman between 18 and 29 years old in good health and CMV-seropositive. The chain links TRBV30 to TRBJ1-5; tentative D call: TRBD1 (6 bases). The specimen sequenced was PBMCs. CDR3 nucleotides: TGTGCCTGGAGTAAACAGGGCCTGAGGAGTCAGCCCCAGCATTTT. Translation: CAWSKQGLRSQPQHF.